The 23 T cell receptor beta chains listed next were all sequenced from one sample in a study of shared clonotypes between healthy human individuals. Data came from immunoSEQ multiplex PCR; TCRdb stores just in-frame clones and leaves some out. The table shows hundreds of thousands of clones, with around 72% occurring only once. The source material was memory CD4+ T cells sorted from blood. Stated subset: CD45RA-negative fraction. Receptors originate from a woman aged 30 to 39 in good health.

This chain links TRBV9 with TRBJ2-2; the match to TRBD2 covers 11 bases. Per the germline V gene, CDR1 is SGDLS and CDR2 is YYNGEE. V shed 0 bases, J shed 7 bases, and the junction held 8 bases outside the gene matches. This CDR3 spans 17 amino acids. Here the CDR3 DNA reads TGTGCCAGCAGCGTAGGACTAGCGGGAAGAGGCGGCGGGGAGCTGTTTTTT. It is translated as CASSVGLAGRGGGELFF.

This chain connects TRBV5-1 to TRBJ1-1; D is perhaps TRBD1 (5 bases). CDR1 is SGHRS and CDR2 is YFSETQ in the germline V gene. The V gene lost 5 bases and the J gene lost 0 bases, with 14 bases spanning the gap. The CDR3 spans 15 residues. The DNA for the CDR3 is TGCGCCAGCAGTAGGGGCAGTCTACTGAACACTGAAGCTTTCTTT. This codes for CASSRGSLLNTEAFF. Full variable domain (remainder filled in from reference TRBV5-1 and TRBJ1-1): KAGVTQTPRYLIKTRGQQVTLSCSPISGHRSVSWYQQTPGQGLQFLFEYFSETQRNKGNFPGRFSGRQFSNSRSEMNVSTLELGDSALYLCASSRGSLLNTEAFFGQGTRLTVV.

The chain employs TRBV4-3 and TRBJ1-2, with 9 bases fitting TRBD1. The CDR3 has 13 residues. Germline lookup yields CDR1 LGHNA and CDR2 YSLEER. The V segment lost 5 bases and the J segment 8 bases; nucleotides outside the gene matches: 6. The CDR3: CASSSDRGYGYTF. DNA for the CDR3: TGCGCCAGCAGCTCCGACAGGGGGTACGGCTACACCTTC.

The chain joins TRBV4-1 to TRBJ2-7, with 10 bases fitting TRBD2. Germline lookup yields CDR1 MGHRA and CDR2 YSYEKL. This CDR3 comprises 15 residues. Trimming at V came to 4 bases and at J to 6 bases, leaving 9 bases not matched to a gene. CDR3 region: CASSPPGLASGEQYF. The CDR3 coding sequence is TGCGCCAGCAGCCCACCGGGACTAGCGTCCGGCGAGCAGTACTTC.

The sample holds one count of this clone. The rearrangement uses TRBV27 and TRBJ1-5; D possibly corresponds to TRBD1 (6 bases). This CDR3 region has 15 residues. Looked up from germline, CDR1 is MNHEY and CDR2 is SMNVEV (reference sequence). Trimming shortened V by 3 bases and J by 4 bases, and 13 bases separated the two germline ends. In DNA, the CDR3 is TGTGCCAGCAGTTTGAAGGCAGGGACAAATCAGCCCCAGCATTTT. Protein sequence: CASSLKAGTNQPQHF.

The rearrangement links TRBV7-9 to TRBJ2-7; TRBD2 matches at 13 bases. Trimming took 4 bases from V and 6 from J; bases not matched to a gene: 6. CDR3 length equals 15 residues. Germline V gene sequence: CDR1 SEHNR, CDR2 FQNEAQ (reference sequence). CDR3 in amino acids: CASSSGLAGVSEQYF. For the CDR3, the DNA is TGTGCCAGCAGCTCAGGACTAGCGGGAGTAAGCGAGCAGTACTTC.

The chain joins TRBV19 to TRBJ1-4, with D hard to call. Germline V gene sequence: CDR1 LNHDA, CDR2 SQIVND (reference sequence). The V gene lost 7 bases and the J gene lost 10 bases, with 10 bases spanning the gap. This CDR3 comprises 11 residues. CDR3 residues: CASKVGGKLFF. CDR3 nucleotide sequence: TGTGCCAGTAAAGTCGGCGGAAAACTGTTTTTT.

The chain employs TRBV5-1 and TRBJ1-1; D gene unclear. Trimming took off 0 bases at V and 0 bases at J, with 9 bases between the two ends. The CDR3 is made up of 15 amino acids. Germline V gives CDR1 SGHRS, CDR2 YFSETQ. The CDR3 is CASSLVGTLNTEAFF. The DNA of the CDR3 is TGCGCCAGCAGCTTGGTCGGCACCTTGAACACTGAAGCTTTCTTT.

This clone has just a few counts. This chain joins TRBV30 and TRBJ2-5; D ambiguous. The J call is in doubt because the DNA end fits TRBJ2-7 better. This CDR3 contains 13 residues. Germline values: CDR1 GTSNPN, CDR2 SVGIG (reference sequence). The CDR3 DNA reads TGTGCCTGGAGTAAGAATATCAACTACGAGCAGTACTTC. Protein: CAWSKNINYEQYF.

The V call is TRBV5-6, the J call TRBJ1-2; 7 nucleotides match TRBD1. The V gene end was trimmed by 2 bases and the J gene end by 6 bases; junction bases not matched to a gene: 4. Germline V lookup: CDR1 SGHDT, CDR2 YYEEEE. The CDR3 spans 13 residues. The DNA for the CDR3 is TGTGCCAGCAGCTTTACAGGGGTCGATGGCTACACCTTC. Protein: CASSFTGVDGYTF.

The chain carries TRBV12-5 and TRBJ1-2; 8 bases align to TRBD1. J lost 7 bases, V lost 4 bases, and 11 bases had no gene match. Germline V lookup: CDR1 LGHNT, CDR2 FRNRAP. CDR3 size: 15 residues. The CDR3 here is CASGSSTGEAFGYTF. The CDR3 region has the DNA TGTGCTAGTGGTTCATCGACAGGGGAAGCCTTTGGCTACACCTTC.

The chain is built from TRBV6-5 and TRBJ2-7; the D is unclear. Germline assignment: CDR1 MNHEY and CDR2 SVGAGI. CDR3 length equals 15 residues. The V gene lost 0 bases and the J gene lost 1 base, with 10 bases spanning the gap. The CDR3 here is CASSYSGSSSYEQYF. CDR3 DNA sequence: TGTGCCAGCAGTTACTCTGGCTCTTCTTCCTACGAGCAGTACTTC.

As for this clone: This same CDR3 is encoded by further DNA sequences in the sample. This rearrangement joins TRBV19 to TRBJ2-1; the D gene is possibly TRBD1 (7 bases). Germline V CDR1 and CDR2: LNHDA, SQIVND (reference sequence). Trimming pared 3 bases from V and 0 bases from J, leaving 12 bases between. The CDR3 length is 16 residues. The CDR3 DNA reads as TGTGCCAGTAGTATCGGAGGGGGCCACTCCTACAATGAGCAGTTCTTC. Translating it yields CASSIGGGHSYNEQFF.

In this sample, this clone turned up a few times. This chain uses TRBV19 with TRBJ1-4; no clear D. The V gene lost 5 bases and the J gene lost 4 bases, with 8 bases spanning the gap. Germline values: CDR1 LNHDA, CDR2 SQIVND (reference sequence). The CDR3 is 13 amino acids. The CDR3 region has the DNA TGTGCCAGTAGTTCCGACGGTAATGAAAAACTGTTTTTT. Its translation: CASSSDGNEKLFF.

Comments on this clone: A much larger clone differs from this one at a single base, so this may be a read error. The chain is built from TRBV13 and TRBJ1-4; D gene uncertain. Germline V gene data show CDR1 as PRHDT and CDR2 as FYEKMQ (reference sequence). V was pared by 1 base and J by 7 bases, with 4 bases between. The CDR3 length is 12 residues. CDR3 sequence: CASSLVGEKLFF. For the CDR3, the DNA is TGTGCCAGCAGCTTAGTAGGTGAAAAACTGTTTTTT.

The rearrangement uses TRBV28 and TRBJ2-3; D remains unclear. The ends were cut back, 7 bases at V and 4 bases at J, with 6 bases in the middle. Germline V gives CDR1 MDHEN, CDR2 SYDVKM. The CDR3 is made up of 11 amino acids. Here the CDR3 reads CASTGADTQYF. The CDR3 DNA sequence: TGTGCCAGCACGGGCGCAGATACGCAGTATTTT.

This clone was recorded once. A clone one base away is much larger, so this may be a read error. V gene TRBV28 combines with J gene TRBJ1-1; the D is unclear. With 4 bases removed from V and 1 base from J, the gap between germline ends came to 1 base. Germline CDR1 is MDHEN and CDR2 is SYDVKM. This CDR3 has 11 amino acids. CDR3 region: CASSWNTEAFF. CDR3 bases: TGTGCCAGCAGTTGGAACACTGAAGCTTTCTTT.

The chain is built from TRBV18 and TRBJ2-7; D may be TRBD2 (6 bases). Trimming shortened V by 3 bases and J by 1 base, and 16 bases separated the two germline ends. The germline V gene has CDR1 KGHSH and CDR2 LQKENI. The CDR3 spans 16 residues. CDR3 bases: TGTGCCAGCTCACCTGTTACCGGGACTTCTTCCTACGAGCAGTACTTC. Amino acid sequence: CASSPVTGTSSYEQYF.

The chain's CDR3 is CASSELSGRDDEQYF. The CDR3 DNA reads TGTGCCAGCTCAGAGCTTAGCGGGAGAGACGACGAGCAGTACTTC. V usage is TRBV18 and J usage is TRBJ2-7, with 9 bases fitting TRBD2. Germline V gives CDR1 KGHSH, CDR2 LQKENI. This CDR3 contains 15 residues. Trimming at V came to 5 bases and at J to 5 bases, leaving 10 bases not matched to a gene.

The J gene is TRBJ2-5, the V gene TRBV10-3; 8 nucleotides line up with TRBD2. Trimming cost V 6 bases and J 4 bases; bases outside gene matches: 7. The CDR3 has 14 amino acids. Germline V gene lookup returns CDR1 ENHRY and CDR2 SYGVKD. The chain's CDR3 is CAIREGLAGETQYF. The CDR3 DNA reads as TGTGCCATCAGGGAGGGTCTAGCGGGAGAGACCCAGTACTTC.

The sample holds many counts of this clone. CDR3 in amino acids: CASRRTGGGQPQHF. CDR3 coding DNA: TGTGCCAGCAGGCGTACAGGGGGCGGTCAGCCCCAGCATTTT. This chain uses TRBV28 with TRBJ1-5, with 9 bases that match TRBD1. Per germline, CDR1 MDHEN and CDR2 SYDVKM. The J segment lost 6 bases and the V segment lost 6 bases, leaving 6 bases of the junction unmatched. The CDR3 has 14 residues.

The rearrangement joins TRBV19 to TRBJ1-5; D not resolved. The V end was cut by 7 bases, the J end by 9 bases, with 16 bases between. The germline gives CDR1 LNHDA, CDR2 SQIVND (reference sequence). The CDR3 has 13 amino acids. The CDR3 DNA sequence: TGTGCCAGTACAACGGGTGGCCCCCGGCCCCAGCATTTT. Translated: CASTTGGPRPQHF.

Points on this clone: At the DNA level, this CDR3 is encoded by other sequences in the same sample as well. The J gene is TRBJ2-5, the V gene TRBV20-1; the D is unclear. Looked up from germline, CDR1 is DFQATT and CDR2 is SNEGSKA (reference sequence). CDR3 length: 11 amino acids. V lost 1 base and J 5 bases, leaving 5 bases between the germline ends. The CDR3 loop is CSARAWETQYF. The CDR3 nucleotides are TGCAGTGCTAGAGCCTGGGAGACCCAGTACTTC.